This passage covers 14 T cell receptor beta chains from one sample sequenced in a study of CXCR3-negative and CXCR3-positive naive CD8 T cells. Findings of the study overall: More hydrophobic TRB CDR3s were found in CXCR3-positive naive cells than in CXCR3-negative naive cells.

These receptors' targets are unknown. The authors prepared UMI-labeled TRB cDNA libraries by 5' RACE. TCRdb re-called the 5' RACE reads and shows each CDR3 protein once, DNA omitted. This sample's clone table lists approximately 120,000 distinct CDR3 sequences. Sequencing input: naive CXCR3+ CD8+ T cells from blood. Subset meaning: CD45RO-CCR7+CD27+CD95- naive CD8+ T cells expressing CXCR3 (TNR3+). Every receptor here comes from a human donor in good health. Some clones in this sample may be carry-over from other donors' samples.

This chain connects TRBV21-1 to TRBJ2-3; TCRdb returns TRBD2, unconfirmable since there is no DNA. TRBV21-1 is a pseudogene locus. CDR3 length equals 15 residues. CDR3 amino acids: CASQRSGNQSDTQYF.

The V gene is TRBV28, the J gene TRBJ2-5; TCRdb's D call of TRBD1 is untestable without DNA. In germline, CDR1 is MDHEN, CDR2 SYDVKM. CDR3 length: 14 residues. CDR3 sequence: CASSPRDRQETQYF.

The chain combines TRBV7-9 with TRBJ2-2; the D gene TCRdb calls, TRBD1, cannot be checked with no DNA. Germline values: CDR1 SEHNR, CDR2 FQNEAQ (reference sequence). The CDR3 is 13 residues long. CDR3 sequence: CASSSTVTGELFF.

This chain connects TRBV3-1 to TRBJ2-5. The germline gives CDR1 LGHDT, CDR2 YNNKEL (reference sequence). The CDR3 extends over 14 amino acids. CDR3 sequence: CASSQVSGIETQYF.

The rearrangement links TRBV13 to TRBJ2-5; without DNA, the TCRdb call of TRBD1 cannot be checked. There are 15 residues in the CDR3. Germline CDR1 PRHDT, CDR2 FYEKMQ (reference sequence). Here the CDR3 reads CASSFNPGHEETQYF.

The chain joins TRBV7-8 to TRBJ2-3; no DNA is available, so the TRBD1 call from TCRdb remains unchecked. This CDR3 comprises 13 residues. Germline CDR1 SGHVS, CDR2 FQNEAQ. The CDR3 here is CASSRGQSDTQYF. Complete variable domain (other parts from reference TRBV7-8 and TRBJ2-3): GAGVSQSPRYKVAKRGQDVALRCDPISGHVSLFWYQQALGQGPEFLTYFQNEAQLDKSGLPSDRFFAERPEGSVSTLKIQRTQQEDSAVYLCASSRGQSDTQYFGPGTRLTVL.

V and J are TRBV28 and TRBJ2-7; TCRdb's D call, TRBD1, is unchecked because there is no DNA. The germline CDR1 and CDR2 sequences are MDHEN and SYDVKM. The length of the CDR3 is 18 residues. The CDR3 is CASSFSRDSFIPSYEQYF.

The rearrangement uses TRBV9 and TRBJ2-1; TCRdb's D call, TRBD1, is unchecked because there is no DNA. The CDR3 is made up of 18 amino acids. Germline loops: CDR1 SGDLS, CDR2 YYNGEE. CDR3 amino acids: CASSVAETIGGVYNEQFF.

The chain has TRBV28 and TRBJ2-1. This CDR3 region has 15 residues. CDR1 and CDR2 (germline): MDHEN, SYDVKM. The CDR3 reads CASSFTPSSYNEQFF.

The CDR3 is CASSIVPGEANTEAFF. V is TRBV14 and J is TRBJ1-1; TCRdb proposes TRBD1, but this gene call is untestable without DNA. Germline lookup yields CDR1 SGHDN and CDR2 FVKESK. CDR3 length: 16 amino acids. The complete variable domain, with remaining parts taken from reference TRBV14 and TRBJ1-1, reads EAGVTQFPSHSVIEKGQTVTLRCDPISGHDNLYWYRRVMGKEIKFLLHFVKESKQDESGMPNNRFLAERTGGTYSTLKVQPAELEDSGVYFCASSIVPGEANTEAFFGQGTRLTVV.

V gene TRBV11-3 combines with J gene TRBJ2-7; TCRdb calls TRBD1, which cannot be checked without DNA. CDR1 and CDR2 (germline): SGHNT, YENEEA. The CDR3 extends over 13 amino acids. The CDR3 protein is CASSHRQDYEQYF. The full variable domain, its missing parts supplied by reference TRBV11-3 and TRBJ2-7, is EAGVVQSPRYKIIEKKQPVAFWCNPISGHNTLYWYLQNLGQGPELLIRYENEEAVDDSQLPKDRFSAERLKGVDSTLKIQPAELGDSAVYLCASSHRQDYEQYFGPGTRLTVT.

CDR3 residues: CASSQWTGGTGELFF. The chain carries TRBV14 and TRBJ2-2; TCRdb selects TRBD1, and the lack of DNA leaves this call unchecked. The CDR3 totals 15 residues. CDR1 is SGHDN, CDR2 FVKESK, per germline.

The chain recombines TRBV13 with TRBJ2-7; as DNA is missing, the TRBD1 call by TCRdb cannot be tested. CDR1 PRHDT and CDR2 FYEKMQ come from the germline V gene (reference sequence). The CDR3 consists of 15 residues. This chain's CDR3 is CASSNTGGSVYEQYF.

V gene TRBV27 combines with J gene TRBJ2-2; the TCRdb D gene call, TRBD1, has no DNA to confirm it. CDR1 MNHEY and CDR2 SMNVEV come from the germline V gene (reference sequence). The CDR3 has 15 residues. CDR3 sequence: CASRVTGPGTGELFF.